Shown below are 10 T cell receptor beta chains from a single sample sequenced in a study of blood T cell repertoires in COVID-19. Profiled with immunoSEQ multiplex PCR; TCRdb holds only in-frame clones, not every one. Among about 230,000 clones listed, 65% to 90% were seen once. Sequencing input: peripheral blood. Receptors originate from a woman aged 45-59 years with acute or convalescent COVID-19.

The V call is TRBV7-2, the J call TRBJ1-6; D is perhaps TRBD1 (6 bases). The germline CDR1 and CDR2 sequences are SGHTA and FQGNSA. The CDR3 consists of 15 residues. The germline V and J ends were trimmed by 0 bases and 9 bases, with 12 bases remaining between them. This CDR3 reads CASSLAGGARSPLHF. CDR3 nucleotides: TGTGCCAGCAGCTTAGCCGGGGGGGCTCGTTCACCCCTCCACTTT. Filled out from reference TRBV7-2 and TRBJ1-6, the complete variable domain reads GAGVSQSPSNKVTEKGKDVELRCDPISGHTALYWYRQSLGQGLEFLIYFQGNSAPDKSGLPSDRFSAERTGGSVSTLTIQRTQQEDSAVYLCASSLAGGARSPLHFGNGTRLTVT.

This chain connects TRBV15 to TRBJ2-1; 8 bases map to TRBD1. CDR1 is LNHNV and CDR2 is YYDKDF in the germline V gene (reference sequence). The CDR3 consists of 14 residues. V lost 9 bases, J lost 5 bases, and 9 bases stayed unmatched. The CDR3 reads CATGRGQDHNEQFF. The CDR3 bases are TGTGCCACGGGTAGGGGACAGGACCACAATGAGCAGTTCTTC.

The CDR3: CASSYSTGQPQHF. In DNA form, the CDR3 reads TGTGCCAGCAGTTACTCGACAGGGCAGCCCCAGCATTTT. The V and J genes are TRBV6-2 or TRBV6-3 and TRBJ1-5; 7 nucleotides line up with TRBD1. V shed 0 bases and J 7 bases; nucleotides not matched to a gene: 0. Germline V lookup: CDR1 MNHEY, CDR2 SVGEGT. This CDR3 is 13 amino acids long.

This clone was seen more than once but under ten times. J is TRBJ1-6 and V is TRBV19, with D possibly being TRBD1 (6 bases). Deletions cut 4 bases from V and 13 bases from J, with 14 bases between. The CDR3 totals 13 residues. Germline V gene sequence: CDR1 LNHDA, CDR2 SQIVND (reference sequence). CDR3 sequence (DNA): TGTGCCAGTAGTAGGGACACCCCTGTCCCCCTCCACTTT. Translating it yields CASSRDTPVPLHF.

The chain links TRBV28 to TRBJ2-1; TRBD1 aligns across 7 bases. The CDR3 consists of 14 residues. The germline V gene has CDR1 MDHEN and CDR2 SYDVKM. V shed 5 bases and J 8 bases; nucleotides not matched to a gene: 9. Here the CDR3 reads CASSVDRRSDEQFF. For the CDR3, the DNA is TGTGCCAGCAGTGTGGACAGGCGAAGTGATGAGCAGTTCTTC. Supplemented by reference TRBV28 and TRBJ2-1, the full variable domain reads DVKVTQSSRYLVKRTGEKVFLECVQDMDHENMFWYRQDPGLGLRLIYFSYDVKMKEKGDIPEGYSVSREKKERFSLILESASTNQTSMYLCASSVDRRSDEQFFGPGTRLTVL.

This chain uses TRBV18 with TRBJ1-1; no definite D call. Trimming removed 1 base at V and 1 base at J, with 4 bases between. Germline V gives CDR1 KGHSH, CDR2 LQKENI. The CDR3 is 13 residues long. CDR3 DNA sequence: TGTGCCAGCTCACCACAGCAGAACACTGAAGCTTTCTTT. Protein product: CASSPQQNTEAFF.

J is TRBJ2-6 and V is TRBV3-1 (or the pseudogene TRBV3-2); 9 nucleotides line up with TRBD1. From germline, CDR1 is LGHDT and CDR2 YNNKEL (reference sequence). The CDR3 runs 18 residues. Trimming at V came to 1 base and at J to 4 bases, leaving 8 bases not matched to a gene. The CDR3 region is CASSQGRGTGLGANVLTF. The CDR3 nucleotides read TGTGCCAGCAGCCAAGGCAGGGGGACAGGGCTCGGGGCCAACGTCCTGACTTTC.

V gene TRBV3-1 (or the pseudogene TRBV3-2) combines with J gene TRBJ1-4, with D possibly matching TRBD1 (6 bases). The CDR3 spans 14 residues. In germline, CDR1 is LGHDT, CDR2 YNNKEL (reference sequence). V gave up 3 bases and J gave up 5 bases, with 10 bases separating them. As DNA, the CDR3 is TGTGCCAGCAGCCAGGGGGCTTCCAATGAAAAACTGTTTTTT. As protein: CASSQGASNEKLFF.

This clone was counted only a few times. V is TRBV19 and J is TRBJ1-1, with D uncertain. This CDR3 is 15 amino acids long. CDR1 is LNHDA and CDR2 is SQIVND in the germline V gene (reference sequence). The V gene lost 6 bases and the J gene lost 1 base, with 15 bases spanning the gap. Here the CDR3 DNA reads TGTGCCAGTAGACAGTTTGGCCCACGGAACACTGAAGCTTTCTTT. Its protein is CASRQFGPRNTEAFF.

The chain carries TRBV27 and TRBJ2-2, with a weak D call TRBD2 (5 bases). The germline V and J ends were trimmed by 11 bases and 0 bases, with 13 bases remaining between them. The CDR3 loop spans 14 amino acids. Germline V gene lookup returns CDR1 MNHEY and CDR2 SMNVEV (reference sequence). In DNA, the CDR3 is TGTGCCTCCGAGTCAGCGGCGAACACCGGGGAGCTGTTTTTT. It yields the protein CASESAANTGELFF.